This TCR beta chain was identified during a study of cytomegalovirus exposure and HLA in healthy donors. Study-wide results and limits: Sequence variants that were highly shared formed a cluster that was likely a sequencing artifact. A list of about 160 TCR beta chains associated with cytomegalovirus was given.

Of note for this clone: As yet, its antigen is unknown.

The PCR made use of 60 Vbeta and 13 Jbeta primers. This table comes from immunoSEQ multiplex PCR, and its TCRdb copy is limited to in-frame clones, with some not included. The table includes 150,000 to 200,000 clones, about 85% detected once. The junction had 3 bases not matched to a gene; V was cut back by 5 bases and J by 6 bases. This CDR3 has 13 amino acids. The germline gives CDR1 GTSNPN, CDR2 SVGIG (reference sequence). The J gene is TRBJ1-5, the V gene TRBV30; TRBD1 matches 11 bases. Sequencing was performed on PBMCs. The source is a boy younger than 10 in good health and CMV-seronegative. In nucleotides, the CDR3 is TGTGCCTGGGGACAGGGGGCACGTCAGCCCCAGCATTTT. It is translated as CAWGQGARQPQHF.